These 3 T cell receptor beta chains were sequenced from one sample in a study of blood T cells in healthy people across ages. For the second PCR, which ran for about 6 to 11 cycles, a sample-barcoded 5' primer and a J-beta primer mix were used. A single record per CDR3 protein comes from TCRdb applying MiXCR to the 5' RACE reads. The sample lists approximately 290,000 distinct CDR3 sequences, roughly 26% occurring once. Sequences were obtained from blood. The origin of the receptors is a woman in her sixties or seventies in good health.

The CDR3 region is CASSPSRGAYGYTF. In nucleotides, the CDR3 is TGTGCCAGCAGCCCCTCCAGGGGTGCCTATGGCTACACCTTC. The V and J genes are TRBV7-9 and TRBJ1-2; weak D call: TRBD1 (6 bases). V was clipped by 5 bases and J by 4 bases, with 14 bases between them. The germline V gene has CDR1 SEHNR and CDR2 FQNEAQ (reference sequence). This CDR3 has 14 amino acids.

This clonotype was seen a handful of times. This chain uses TRBV7-2 with TRBJ2-7; D uncertain. Germline V gene sequence: CDR1 SGHTA, CDR2 FQGNSA. This CDR3 has 15 amino acids. V lost 5 bases and J 3 bases, leaving 17 bases between the germline ends. The CDR3 loop is CASSPLFPSNYEQYF. The DNA for the CDR3 is TGTGCCAGCAGCCCGTTATTCCCGTCTAACTACGAGCAGTACTTC.

This chain joins TRBV5-1 and TRBJ2-4, with D tentatively TRBD2 (6 bases). With 0 bases removed from V and 2 bases from J, the gap between germline ends came to 9 bases. Germline V gene lookup returns CDR1 SGHRS and CDR2 YFSETQ. The CDR3 totals 15 residues. The DNA of the CDR3 is TGCGCCAGCAGCTTGGGGGGGAGGACCAAAAACATTCAGTACTTC. Translating it yields CASSLGGRTKNIQYF.